Here is one T cell receptor (beta chain) with its context. Its specificity is not known. Some clones are missing from TCRdb's copy, which holds only in-frame ones; the method was immunoSEQ multiplex PCR. The data show about 30,000 clones, roughly 84% seen once. The data originate from a study of OX40 agonist ivuxolimab in advanced cancers. For the study at large: Three patients had partial responses: one hepatocellular carcinoma, two cutaneous melanoma.

Study-level points and caveats: Mean expanded clone counts were higher in CD8+ than CD4+ T cells. Circulating CD4+ and CD8+ T cells showed clonal expansion by week 6 at 0.1 to 3.0 mg/kg.

The clonotype comes from an adult with an advanced solid tumor such as melanoma, head and neck, liver or kidney cancer. Here the sequenced sample was CD4+ or CD8+ T cells sorted from blood, taken in a trial of the OX40 agonist ivuxolimab.

The CDR3 DNA reads TGCGCCAGCAGCGTTTCCGACCCCTACGAGCAGTACTTC. The encoded protein is CASSVSDPYEQYF. This chain joins TRBV5-1 and TRBJ2-7, with D uncertain. CDR3 size: 13 residues. CDR1 is SGHRS, CDR2 YFSETQ, per germline. V lost 4 bases and J 2 bases, leaving 10 bases between the germline ends.